A single sample gave rise to the 13 T cell receptor beta chains below, sequenced in a study of cytomegalovirus exposure and HLA in healthy donors. Generated by immunoSEQ multiplex PCR, the TCRdb table keeps only in-frame clones and is missing some. The sample carries 220,000 or so clones, around 86% recorded once. Material: PBMCs. The origin of the receptors is a woman younger than 35 in good health and CMV-seropositive.

The rearrangement links TRBV2 to TRBJ2-7; TRBD2 might be the D (5 bases). Trimming took off 3 bases at V and 0 bases at J, with 6 bases between the two ends. The CDR3 has 13 amino acids. Germline assignment: CDR1 SNHLY and CDR2 FYNNEI. The CDR3 here is CASSEDFSYEQYF. The DNA for the CDR3 is TGTGCCAGCAGTGAGGACTTCTCCTACGAGCAGTACTTC.

The chain is built from TRBV29-1 and TRBJ1-1; D ambiguous. Germline CDR1 reads SQVTM; CDR2 reads ANQGSEA. The CDR3 is made up of 15 amino acids. With 4 bases removed from V and 2 bases from J, the gap between germline ends came to 17 bases. The CDR3 sequence: CSVGWMTEANTEAFF. The CDR3 DNA sequence: TGCAGCGTTGGTTGGATGACGGAGGCTAACACTGAAGCTTTCTTT.

The chain carries TRBV7-9 and TRBJ1-1; D perhaps matches TRBD1 (6 bases). V was clipped by 2 bases and J by 0 bases, with 19 bases between them. Germline V gene sequence: CDR1 SEHNR, CDR2 FQNEAQ (reference sequence). This CDR3 contains 18 residues. CDR3 region: CASSLPGTISIMNTEAFF. CDR3 coding DNA: TGTGCCAGCAGCTTACCTGGGACAATCAGTATTATGAACACTGAAGCTTTCTTT.

This sequence joins TRBV5-4 and TRBJ2-3; the match to TRBD2 covers 8 bases. The germline V gene has CDR1 SGHNT and CDR2 YYREEE (reference sequence). V was clipped by 2 bases and J by 6 bases; unmatched bases: 14. This CDR3 contains 17 residues. CDR3 nucleotides: TGTGCCAGCAGCTTAGGGCGGCTAGCGGGTATGTCGGATACGCAGTATTTT. Translating it yields CASSLGRLAGMSDTQYF.

V and J are TRBV27 and TRBJ2-6; possibly TRBD2 for D (5 bases). This CDR3 has 16 amino acids. CDR1 is MNHEY, CDR2 SMNVEV, per germline (reference sequence). Trimming shortened V by 3 bases and J by 1 base, and 10 bases separated the two germline ends. For the CDR3, the DNA is TGTGCCAGCAGTTTTTATACGGGGTCTGGGGCCAACGTCCTGACTTTC. Amino acid sequence: CASSFYTGSGANVLTF.

The V gene is TRBV7-6, the J gene TRBJ2-1; D unresolved. Trimming stripped 1 base from V and 9 bases from J, with 7 bases between. Germline values: CDR1 SGHVS, CDR2 FNYEAQ. The length of the CDR3 is 12 residues. The CDR3 here is CASSLGGSEQFF. In DNA form, the CDR3 reads TGTGCCAGCAGCTTAGGAGGATCTGAGCAGTTCTTC.

The J gene is TRBJ2-7, the V gene TRBV4-1, with TRBD1 matching 8 bases. The CDR3 loop spans 18 amino acids. The V segment lost 1 base and the J segment 1 base; nucleotides outside the gene matches: 12. From germline, CDR1 is MGHRA and CDR2 YSYEKL. CDR3 amino acids: CASSQGARTGYRSYEQYF. The CDR3 DNA follows: TGCGCCAGCAGCCAAGGAGCCAGGACAGGGTATCGGTCCTACGAGCAGTACTTC.

This clone was observed once. V gene TRBV28 combines with J gene TRBJ2-2; 7 positions match TRBD1. J lost 6 bases, V lost 4 bases, and 5 bases had no gene match. Per the germline V gene, CDR1 is MDHEN and CDR2 is SYDVKM. This CDR3 has 14 amino acids. As DNA, the CDR3 is TGTGCCAGCAGTTCGACAGGGAAGGCCGGGGAGCTGTTTTTT. Amino acid sequence: CASSSTGKAGELFF.

The V call is TRBV27, the J call TRBJ2-7; D possibly corresponds to TRBD1 (6 bases). CDR1 and CDR2 (germline): MNHEY, SMNVEV (reference sequence). Trimming pared 2 bases from V and 1 base from J, leaving 9 bases between. This CDR3 is 14 amino acids long. CDR3 region: CASSLQGQSYEQYF. CDR3 sequence (DNA): TGTGCCAGCAGTTTACAGGGACAATCCTACGAGCAGTACTTC.

The rearrangement uses TRBV28 and TRBJ2-1; TRBD1 aligns across 8 bases. J was trimmed by 5 bases and V by 5 bases; bases with no gene match: 11. This CDR3 has 16 residues. Germline assignment: CDR1 MDHEN and CDR2 SYDVKM. The CDR3 DNA follows: TGTGCCAGCAGTCCCTGGACAGGGCCTACCCACAATGAGCAGTTCTTC. Translating it yields CASSPWTGPTHNEQFF.

V gene TRBV6-1 combines with J gene TRBJ2-2; TRBD1 matches at 8 bases. Germline V gives CDR1 MNHNS, CDR2 SASEGT. J lost 5 bases, V lost 6 bases, and 8 bases had no gene match. The CDR3 covers 15 residues. Here the CDR3 DNA reads TGTGCCAGCAGAGTAGGACAGGGAGGTACCGGGGAGCTGTTTTTT. It codes for CASRVGQGGTGELFF.

The gene calls are TRBV7-6 and TRBJ2-3; D is unclear. V lost 4 bases to trimming and J lost 0 bases, with 2 bases between them. CDR3 length: 12 residues. In germline, CDR1 is SGHVS, CDR2 FNYEAQ. This CDR3 is CASSSSTDTQYF. The CDR3 nucleotides read TGTGCCAGCAGCTCTAGCACAGATACGCAGTATTTT. The whole variable domain, filled in from reference TRBV7-6 and TRBJ2-3, reads GAGVSQSPRYKVTKRGQDVALRCDPISGHVSLYWYRQALGQGPEFLTYFNYEAQQDKSGLPNDRFSAERPEGSISTLTIQRTEQRDSAMYRCASSSSTDTQYFGPGTRLTVL.

The gene calls are TRBV19 and TRBJ2-7; D gene uncertain. CDR3 length: 14 residues. Germline CDR1 is LNHDA and CDR2 is SQIVND (reference sequence). V was shortened by 1 base and J by 0 bases, with 7 bases between the two germline ends. CDR3 amino acids: CASSIGGNSYEQYF. The CDR3 DNA reads TGTGCCAGTAGTATAGGCGGAAACTCCTACGAGCAGTACTTC. The full variable domain, its missing parts supplied by reference TRBV19 and TRBJ2-7, is DGGITQSPKYLFRKEGQNVTLSCEQNLNHDAMYWYRQDPGQGLRLIYYSQIVNDFQKGDIAEGYSVSREKKESFPLTVTSAQKNPTAFYLCASSIGGNSYEQYFGPGTRLTVT.